The clone carrying this T cell receptor (beta chain) was found a few times. Its antigen is still unknown. The V gene lost 5 bases and the J gene lost 2 bases, with 12 bases spanning the gap. The CDR3 length is 14 residues. Germline values: CDR1 SSHAT, CDR2 FNYEAQ (reference sequence). The data were taken from a study of T-cell memory formation after mild COVID-19. General study points: Pre-infection memory carried some responding clones, suggesting that cross-reactive memory joined. The second-wave clones peaking on day 37 were not confirmed as SARS-CoV-2-specific.

Using constant-segment primers, 5'RACE produced TCR alpha and TCR beta cDNA libraries carrying sample barcodes and UMIs. TCRdb processed the 5' RACE reads anew with MiXCR; each CDR3 protein has one entry. The data show hundreds of thousands of distinct CDR3 sequences, over 15% seen once. The sample consisted of PBMCs or a T cell subset sorted from them (not recorded which). This chain links TRBV7-7 with TRBJ2-5; D uncertain. The receptor was isolated from an adult woman who had mild COVID-19 (a few samples of this study predate the infection). Cell type and time point are not known. The CDR3 sequence: CASSPTFGQETQYF. The CDR3 DNA reads as TGTGCCAGCAGCCCCACTTTCGGACAAGAGACCCAGTACTTC. The full variable domain, completed using reference TRBV7-7 and TRBJ2-5, is GAGVSQSPRYKVTKRGQDVTLRCDPISSHATLYWYQQALGQGPEFLTYFNYEAQPDKSGLPSDRFSAERPEGSISTLTIQRTEQRDSAMYRCASSPTFGQETQYFGPGTRLLVL.